These 27 T cell receptor beta chains were sequenced from one sample in a study of patients and donors after allogeneic stem cell transplantation. TCRdb recomputed calls from the RT-PCR reads with MiXCR, one row per CDR3 protein. The sample has 50,000 to 60,000 distinct CDR3 sequences; roughly 13% are singletons. The sequencing sample was made of blood, either unsorted or a sorted T cell fraction (not recorded which). These receptors all stem from a human donor who was either an allogeneic HSCT recipient or a stem cell or donor lymphocyte infusion donor (not recorded which). It is not recorded whose cells these are; they may come from a transplant donor.

V gene TRBV9 combines with J gene TRBJ2-3; no clear D gene. The CDR3 runs 15 residues. The germline V gene has CDR1 SGDLS and CDR2 YYNGEE. The V gene lost 0 bases and the J gene lost 0 bases, with 8 bases spanning the gap. CDR3: CASSVGSGSTDTQYF. The CDR3 DNA reads TGTGCCAGCAGCGTAGGGTCGGGCAGCACAGATACGCAGTATTTT.

This sequence joins TRBV20-1 and TRBJ2-1; 10 nucleotides align to TRBD2. Unmatched junction bases numbered 4, after V lost 3 bases and J lost 2 bases. This CDR3 contains 15 residues. The V gene's germline CDR1 is DFQATT and CDR2 SNEGSKA (reference sequence). CDR3 bases: TGCAGTGCTAGCGGTCTAGCGGGGGCCTACAATGAGCAGTTCTTC. This sequence encodes CSASGLAGAYNEQFF.

The chain uses TRBV6-5 and TRBJ1-1; D ambiguous. In germline, CDR1 is MNHEY, CDR2 SVGAGI. This CDR3 is 17 amino acids long. V lost 7 bases and J lost 0, with 21 bases in between. The CDR3 DNA follows: TGTGCCAGCACCTCATCGAGCTTTCCGACTATGAACACTGAAGCTTTCTTT. This sequence encodes CASTSSSFPTMNTEAFF.

The chain carries TRBV27 and TRBJ2-7; a weak D match, TRBD2 (5 bases). CDR1 and CDR2 (germline): MNHEY, SMNVEV (reference sequence). The CDR3 is made up of 17 amino acids. V was shortened by 4 bases and J by 1 base, with 20 bases between the two germline ends. CDR3 sequence (DNA): TGTGCCAGCAGTTCACTCCCGGGGAATCCCGAATCCTACGAGCAGTACTTC. Translation gives CASSSLPGNPESYEQYF.

This clonotype was picked up many times. The chain couples TRBV7-2 to TRBJ1-4; no definite D call. The length of the CDR3 is 11 residues. V lost 3 bases to trimming and J lost 8 bases, with 4 bases between them. Germline CDR1 SGHTA, CDR2 FQGNSA. The CDR3 is CASSFGEKLFF. The CDR3 nucleotides read TGTGCCAGCAGCTTTGGGGAAAAACTGTTTTTT.

This clonotype has a handful of counts. The rearrangement joins TRBV20-1 to TRBJ2-1; 12 bases fit TRBD2. The V and J ends lost 0 bases and 4 bases, in that order; junction bases with no gene match: 7. The CDR3 loop spans 17 amino acids. Per germline, CDR1 DFQATT and CDR2 SNEGSKA (reference sequence). DNA for the CDR3: TGCAGTGCTAGAGATCCTAGCGGGAGGGCCCGATACAATGAGCAGTTCTTC. Its protein is CSARDPSGRARYNEQFF.

Only a few counts were recorded for this clonotype. The CDR3 loop reads CSVGRSLAGFSSTDTQYF. CDR3 sequence (DNA): TGCAGCGTTGGGAGGAGCCTAGCGGGATTTTCTAGCACAGATACGCAGTATTTT. The chain employs TRBV29-1 and TRBJ2-3; 9 bases fit TRBD2. Germline V gene lookup returns CDR1 SQVTM and CDR2 ANQGSEA. With 4 bases clipped from V and 0 bases from J, the junction kept 14 bases outside the gene matches. The CDR3 loop spans 18 amino acids.

This clonotype was detected a few times. The rearrangement uses TRBV5-1 and TRBJ2-2; D gene unclear. There are 15 residues in the CDR3. V shed 0 bases and J shed 0 bases, with 6 bases lying between them. Germline V CDR1 and CDR2: SGHRS, YFSETQ. The CDR3 DNA reads as TGCGCCAGCAGCTTGGGAGCAGCGAACACCGGGGAGCTGTTTTTT. Translated, it gives CASSLGAANTGELFF.

This clonotype has more than one count but fewer than ten. The chain has TRBV20-1 and TRBJ2-7, with D perhaps matching TRBD2 (6 bases). CDR1 is DFQATT, CDR2 SNEGSKA, per germline (reference sequence). V lost 3 bases and J 4 bases, leaving 13 bases between the germline ends. The CDR3 is 13 residues long. The CDR3 DNA sequence: TGCAGTGCTAGCGGAGGGCCCAGGTACGAGCAGTACTTC. Translating gives CSASGGPRYEQYF.

The sample holds many counts of this clonotype. The J gene is TRBJ1-2, the V gene TRBV27; D perhaps matches TRBD1 (5 bases). Germline V gene lookup returns CDR1 MNHEY and CDR2 SMNVEV (reference sequence). The V end lost 5 bases, the J end lost 1 base, and 11 bases lay between the germline ends. The CDR3 has 14 residues. CDR3 region: CASSLTGNNYGYTF. CDR3 sequence (DNA): TGTGCCAGCAGTCTAACAGGCAATAACTATGGCTACACCTTC.

This clonotype occurred a few times. J is TRBJ2-5 and V is TRBV4-2; D is tentatively TRBD1 or TRBD2 (5 bases each). Germline V gene data show CDR1 as LGHNA and CDR2 as YNFKEQ. The CDR3 contains 17 residues. The V end was cut by 2 bases, the J end by 4 bases, with 20 bases between. The CDR3 protein is CASSQRPRLGAGETQYF. In nucleotides, the CDR3 is TGTGCCAGCAGCCAAAGACCTCGGCTAGGGGCGGGAGAGACCCAGTACTTC.

This clonotype has only a few counts. The chain recombines TRBV12-3 or TRBV12-4 with TRBJ2-2, with 10 bases matching TRBD2. The J segment lost 2 bases and the V segment lost 7 bases, leaving 10 bases of the junction unmatched. This CDR3 contains 17 residues. CDR3 DNA sequence: TGTGCCAGCATACACGACGAGCGGGAGGGTAACACCGGGGAGCTGTTTTTT. Translating gives CASIHDEREGNTGELFF.

V usage is TRBV7-3 and J usage is TRBJ2-7; D may be TRBD2 (6 bases). Trimming cost V 5 bases and J 2 bases, with 13 bases left between them. This CDR3 has 14 amino acids. Germline V gene lookup returns CDR1 SGHTA and CDR2 FQGTGA. CDR3 region: CASSPGGAPYEQYF. The CDR3 bases are TGTGCCAGCAGCCCGGGCGGGGCTCCCTACGAGCAGTACTTC.

The V and J genes are TRBV5-1 and TRBJ2-1, with 7 bases identical to TRBD2. The CDR3 consists of 18 residues. Germline lookup yields CDR1 SGHRS and CDR2 YFSETQ. J lost 0 bases, V lost 2 bases, and 11 bases had no gene match. The DNA for the CDR3 is TGCGCCAGCAGCTTAACTCTAGAGAAGCGGGGCTCCTACAATGAGCAGTTCTTC. Its translation: CASSLTLEKRGSYNEQFF.

This clonotype was found many times. The rearrangement links TRBV24-1 to TRBJ2-1; 15 nucleotides agree with TRBD2. Germline assignment: CDR1 KGHDR and CDR2 SFDVKD. This CDR3 region has 18 residues. Trimming took 4 bases from V and 2 from J; bases not matched to a gene: 5. CDR3 in amino acids: CATSEAWTSGRAYNEQFF. For the CDR3, the DNA is TGTGCCACCAGTGAAGCCTGGACTAGCGGGAGGGCCTACAATGAGCAGTTCTTC.

This clonotype was seen only a few times. The gene calls are TRBV12-3 or TRBV12-4 and TRBJ2-7; 13 nucleotides align to TRBD2. Unmatched junction bases numbered 7, after V lost 6 bases and J lost 5 bases. The CDR3 is 15 residues long. The CDR3 DNA is TGTGCCAGCAGCCCTGGACTAGCGGGAGTCCACGAGCAGTACTTC. This sequence encodes CASSPGLAGVHEQYF.

This clonotype was seen repeatedly, ten times or more. V and J are TRBV12-3 or TRBV12-4 and TRBJ1-5; D call uncertain. V was clipped by 4 bases and J by 9 bases, with 13 bases between them. This CDR3 contains 13 residues. The CDR3 bases are TGTGCCAGCAGTTGGACCGCGCCCCCGCCCCAGCATTTT. Its translation: CASSWTAPPPQHF.

This clonotype was counted only a few times. The genes are TRBV7-9 and TRBJ2-7, with D tentatively TRBD1 (6 bases). Germline values: CDR1 SEHNR, CDR2 FQNEAQ (reference sequence). Trimming removed 1 base from V and 2 bases from J, with 12 bases in between. The CDR3 is 15 residues long. The CDR3 spells CASSLGQGRTYEQYF. CDR3 nucleotide sequence: TGTGCCAGCAGCTTAGGGCAGGGGCGCACCTACGAGCAGTACTTC.

This clonotype has a count of ten or more. The J gene is TRBJ2-1, the V gene TRBV27; D is possibly TRBD1 (6 bases). CDR3 size: 13 residues. The germline V and J ends were trimmed by 10 bases and 8 bases, with 18 bases remaining between them. Per the germline V gene, CDR1 is MNHEY and CDR2 is SMNVEV (reference sequence). CDR3 amino acids: CATTGYGWDEQFF. For the CDR3, the DNA is TGTGCCACCACAGGGTACGGATGGGATGAGCAGTTCTTC.

In this sample, this clonotype turned up a few times. This sequence joins TRBV20-1 and TRBJ1-3; D call uncertain. Germline CDR1 and CDR2: DFQATT and SNEGSKA (reference sequence). V was cut by 7 bases and J by 1 base, with 20 bases left in between. The CDR3 length is 16 residues. CDR3 DNA: TGCAGTGTTGTGAATCCCGCACTGACATCTGGAAACACCATATATTTT. Protein product: CSVVNPALTSGNTIYF.

There are a few counts of this clonotype. This chain links TRBV6-6 with TRBJ2-5, with D possibly being TRBD2 (6 bases). CDR1 and CDR2 from the germline V gene are MNHNY and SVGAGI (reference sequence). The CDR3 is made up of 17 amino acids. Trimming pared 0 bases from V and 3 bases from J, leaving 17 bases between. CDR3 nucleotides: TGTGCCAGCAGTTACTCGATGTTTGGGACGGGGGAAGAGACCCAGTACTTC. Protein: CASSYSMFGTGEETQYF.

The table lists this clonotype with a few counts. The J gene is TRBJ2-5, the V gene TRBV7-9, with D hard to call. Per the germline V gene, CDR1 is SEHNR and CDR2 is FQNEAQ (reference sequence). The germline V and J ends were trimmed by 0 bases and 3 bases, with 5 bases remaining between them. The CDR3 totals 13 residues. The CDR3 sequence is CASSLALEETQYF. CDR3 DNA sequence: TGTGCCAGCAGCTTAGCCCTGGAAGAGACCCAGTACTTC.

There are a few counts of this clonotype. The chain carries TRBV9 and TRBJ2-1; TRBD1 aligns across 8 bases. V was clipped by 2 bases and J by 10 bases; unmatched bases: 11. Germline values: CDR1 SGDLS, CDR2 YYNGEE. The CDR3 sequence is 15 residues long. CDR3 nucleotide sequence: TGTGCCAGCAGCGTTAGAGACAGGGGCAGTTTGGAGCAGTTCTTC. Translating gives CASSVRDRGSLEQFF.

The V gene is TRBV2, the J gene TRBJ2-1; D is ambiguous. V shed 4 bases and J shed 2 bases, with 12 bases lying between them. Germline loops: CDR1 SNHLY, CDR2 FYNNEI. The CDR3 has 15 residues. CDR3 bases: TGTGCCAGCAGTGTACGTGAACAAGCCTACAATGAGCAGTTCTTC. Protein: CASSVREQAYNEQFF.

The gene calls are TRBV27 and TRBJ1-6; D remains ambiguous. Looked up from germline, CDR1 is MNHEY and CDR2 is SMNVEV (reference sequence). Trimming took off 6 bases at V and 8 bases at J, with 11 bases between the two ends. This CDR3 is built from 13 residues. This CDR3 reads CASRSLTDSPLHF. The CDR3 DNA reads as TGTGCCAGCAGATCCTTGACGGATTCACCCCTCCACTTT.

The chain links TRBV5-1 to TRBJ2-3; D uncertain. This CDR3 has 16 amino acids. Deletions cut 2 bases from V and 0 bases from J, with 13 bases between. Looked up from germline, CDR1 is SGHRS and CDR2 is YFSETQ. This CDR3 reads CASSFYLTTSTDTQYF. CDR3 in DNA: TGCGCCAGCAGCTTCTACCTAACTACTAGCACAGATACGCAGTATTTT.

This clonotype turned up a few times. The chain has TRBV24-1 and TRBJ2-3; D perhaps matches TRBD1 (5 bases). Deletions cut 5 bases from V and 6 bases from J, with 20 bases between. Germline V gene data show CDR1 as KGHDR and CDR2 as SFDVKD. There are 16 residues in the CDR3. CDR3 loop: CATSGGKGINPDTQYF. In DNA form, the CDR3 reads TGTGCCACCAGTGGGGGTAAGGGGATTAATCCTGATACGCAGTATTTT.